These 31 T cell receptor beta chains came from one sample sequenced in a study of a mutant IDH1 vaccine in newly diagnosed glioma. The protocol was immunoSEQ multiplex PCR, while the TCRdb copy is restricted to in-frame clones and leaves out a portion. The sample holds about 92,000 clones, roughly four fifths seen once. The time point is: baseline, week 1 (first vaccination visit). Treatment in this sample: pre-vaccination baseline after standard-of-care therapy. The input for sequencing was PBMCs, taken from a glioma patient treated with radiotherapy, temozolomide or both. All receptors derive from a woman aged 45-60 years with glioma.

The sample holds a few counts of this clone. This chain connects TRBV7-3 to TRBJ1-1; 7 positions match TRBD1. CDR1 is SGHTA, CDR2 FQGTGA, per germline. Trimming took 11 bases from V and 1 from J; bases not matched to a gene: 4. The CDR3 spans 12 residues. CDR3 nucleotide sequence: TGTGCCTCGGGGGACAGGAACACTGAAGCTTTCTTT. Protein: CASGDRNTEAFF.

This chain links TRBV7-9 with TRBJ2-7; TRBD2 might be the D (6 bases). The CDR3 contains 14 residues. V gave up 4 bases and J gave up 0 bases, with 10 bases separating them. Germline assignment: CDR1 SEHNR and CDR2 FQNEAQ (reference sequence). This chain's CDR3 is CASSSGGSSYEQYF. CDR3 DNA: TGTGCCAGCAGCTCCGGGGGTAGCTCCTACGAGCAGTACTTC.

The CDR3: CASSVAGLGQETQYF. Written as DNA, the CDR3 is TGTGCCAGCAGCGTAGCCGGGCTTGGTCAAGAGACCCAGTACTTC. This chain links TRBV9 with TRBJ2-5; D gene uncertain. Looked up from germline, CDR1 is SGDLS and CDR2 is YYNGEE. Deletions cut 0 bases from V and 2 bases from J, with 11 bases between. The CDR3 is made up of 15 amino acids.

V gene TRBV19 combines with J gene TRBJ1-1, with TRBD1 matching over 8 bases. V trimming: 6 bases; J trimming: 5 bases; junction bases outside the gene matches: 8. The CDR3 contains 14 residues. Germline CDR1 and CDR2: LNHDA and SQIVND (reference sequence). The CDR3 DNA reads TGTGCCAGTAGCGGACAGGGAGAAAGGACTGAAGCTTTCTTT. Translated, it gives CASSGQGERTEAFF.

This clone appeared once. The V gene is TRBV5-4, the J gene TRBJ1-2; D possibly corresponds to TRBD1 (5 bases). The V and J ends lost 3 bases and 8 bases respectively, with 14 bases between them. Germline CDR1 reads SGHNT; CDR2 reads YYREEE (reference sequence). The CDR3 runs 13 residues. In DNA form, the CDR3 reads TGTGCCAGCAGCTCCAAGGAGGGGTTAGGCTACACCTTC. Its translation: CASSSKEGLGYTF.

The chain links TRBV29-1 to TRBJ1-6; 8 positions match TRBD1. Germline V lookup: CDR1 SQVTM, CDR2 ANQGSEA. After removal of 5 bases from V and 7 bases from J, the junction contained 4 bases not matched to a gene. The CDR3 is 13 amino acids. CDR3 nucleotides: TGCAGCGTTCGACAGGGGATGAATTCACCCCTCCACTTT. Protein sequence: CSVRQGMNSPLHF.

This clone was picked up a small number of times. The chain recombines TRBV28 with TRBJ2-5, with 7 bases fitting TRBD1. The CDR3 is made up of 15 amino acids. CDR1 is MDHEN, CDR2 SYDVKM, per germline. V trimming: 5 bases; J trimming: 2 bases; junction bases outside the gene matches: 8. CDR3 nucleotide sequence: TGTGCCAGCAGTAACACAGGGGCACCGCAAGAGACCCAGTACTTC. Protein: CASSNTGAPQETQYF.

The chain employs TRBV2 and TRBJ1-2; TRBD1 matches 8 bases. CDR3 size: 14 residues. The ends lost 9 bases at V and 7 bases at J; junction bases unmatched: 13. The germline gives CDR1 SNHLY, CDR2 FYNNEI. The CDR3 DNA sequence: TGTGCCAGGAGGACAGGGAGCAGTACGCGTGGCTACACCTTC. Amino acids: CARRTGSSTRGYTF.

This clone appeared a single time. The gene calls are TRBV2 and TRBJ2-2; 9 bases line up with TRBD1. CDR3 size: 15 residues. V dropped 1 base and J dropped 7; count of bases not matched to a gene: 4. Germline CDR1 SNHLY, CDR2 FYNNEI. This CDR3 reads CASSEGGTGIGELFF. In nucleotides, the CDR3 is TGTGCCAGCAGTGAAGGAGGGACAGGGATCGGGGAGCTGTTTTTT.

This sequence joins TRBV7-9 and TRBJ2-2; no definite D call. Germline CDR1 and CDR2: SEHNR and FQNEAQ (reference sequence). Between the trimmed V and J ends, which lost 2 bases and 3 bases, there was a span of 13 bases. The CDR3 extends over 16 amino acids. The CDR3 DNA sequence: TGTGCCAGCAGCTTAAGGGTCGGATCGTACACCGGGGAGCTGTTTTTT. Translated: CASSLRVGSYTGELFF.

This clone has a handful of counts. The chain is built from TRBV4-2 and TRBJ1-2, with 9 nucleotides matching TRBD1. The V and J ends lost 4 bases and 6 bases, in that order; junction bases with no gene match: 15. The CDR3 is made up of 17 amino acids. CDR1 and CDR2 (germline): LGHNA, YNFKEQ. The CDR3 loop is CASSRGGAGTGTDGYTF. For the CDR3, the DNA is TGTGCCAGCAGCCGAGGGGGGGCCGGGACAGGGACGGATGGCTACACCTTC.

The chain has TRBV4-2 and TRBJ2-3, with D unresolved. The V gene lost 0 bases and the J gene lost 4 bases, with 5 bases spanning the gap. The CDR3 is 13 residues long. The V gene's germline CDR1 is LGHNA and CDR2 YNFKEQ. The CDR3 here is CASSQDGADTQYF. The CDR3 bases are TGTGCCAGCAGCCAAGATGGCGCAGATACGCAGTATTTT.

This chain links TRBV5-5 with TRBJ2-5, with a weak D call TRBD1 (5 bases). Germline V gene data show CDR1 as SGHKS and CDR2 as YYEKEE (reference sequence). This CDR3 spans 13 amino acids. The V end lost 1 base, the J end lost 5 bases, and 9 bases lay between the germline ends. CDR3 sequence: CASSLPGWETQYF. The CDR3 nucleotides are TGTGCCAGCAGCTTGCCAGGGTGGGAGACCCAGTACTTC.

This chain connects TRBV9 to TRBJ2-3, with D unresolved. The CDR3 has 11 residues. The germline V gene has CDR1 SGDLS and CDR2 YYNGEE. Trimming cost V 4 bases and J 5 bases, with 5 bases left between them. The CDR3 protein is CASSSGDTQYF. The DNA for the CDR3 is TGTGCCAGCAGCTCGGGAGATACGCAGTATTTT.

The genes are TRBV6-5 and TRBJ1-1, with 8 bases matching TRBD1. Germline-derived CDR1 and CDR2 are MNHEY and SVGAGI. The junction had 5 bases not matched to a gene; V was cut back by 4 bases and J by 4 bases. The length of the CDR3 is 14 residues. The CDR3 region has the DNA TGTGCCAGCAGTTCCAGGGGGACAGGCACTGAAGCTTTCTTT. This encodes CASSSRGTGTEAFF.

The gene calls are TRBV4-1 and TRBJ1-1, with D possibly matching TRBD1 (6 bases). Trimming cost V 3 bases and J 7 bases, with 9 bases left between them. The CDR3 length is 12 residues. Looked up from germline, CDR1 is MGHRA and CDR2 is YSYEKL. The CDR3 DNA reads TGCGCCAGCAGCCACGGACAGCATGAAGCTTTCTTT. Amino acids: CASSHGQHEAFF.

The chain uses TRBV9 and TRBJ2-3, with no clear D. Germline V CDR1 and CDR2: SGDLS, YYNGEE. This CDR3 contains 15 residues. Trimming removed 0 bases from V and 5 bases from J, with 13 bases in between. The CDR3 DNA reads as TGTGCCAGCAGCGTAGGGTCGGTCTCTTTAGATACGCAGTATTTT. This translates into CASSVGSVSLDTQYF.

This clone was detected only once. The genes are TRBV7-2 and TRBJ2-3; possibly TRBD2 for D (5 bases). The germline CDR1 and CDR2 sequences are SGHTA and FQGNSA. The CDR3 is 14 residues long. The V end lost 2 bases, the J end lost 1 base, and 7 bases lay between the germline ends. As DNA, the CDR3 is TGTGCCAGCAGCTTACCCGGGGGCACAGATACGCAGTATTTT. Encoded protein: CASSLPGGTDTQYF.

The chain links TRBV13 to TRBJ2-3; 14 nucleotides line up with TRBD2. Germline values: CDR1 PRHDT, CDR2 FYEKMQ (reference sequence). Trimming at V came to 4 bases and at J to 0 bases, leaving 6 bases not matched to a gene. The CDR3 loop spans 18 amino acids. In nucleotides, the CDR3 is TGTGCCAGCAGCTCCGGGACTAGCGGGGGCTCTAGCACAGATACGCAGTATTTT. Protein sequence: CASSSGTSGGSSTDTQYF.

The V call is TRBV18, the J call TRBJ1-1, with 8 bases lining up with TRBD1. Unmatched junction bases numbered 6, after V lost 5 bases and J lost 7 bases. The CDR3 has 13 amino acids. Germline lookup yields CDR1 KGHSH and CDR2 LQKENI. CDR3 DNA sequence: TGTGCCAGCTCATCGAATGACAGGGGTGAAGCTTTCTTT. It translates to CASSSNDRGEAFF.

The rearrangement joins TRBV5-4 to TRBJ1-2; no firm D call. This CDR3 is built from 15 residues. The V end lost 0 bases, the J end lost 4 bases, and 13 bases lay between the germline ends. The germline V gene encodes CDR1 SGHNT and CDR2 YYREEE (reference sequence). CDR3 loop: CASSLGVAESYGYTF. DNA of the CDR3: TGTGCCAGCAGCTTGGGCGTGGCGGAAAGCTATGGCTACACCTTC.

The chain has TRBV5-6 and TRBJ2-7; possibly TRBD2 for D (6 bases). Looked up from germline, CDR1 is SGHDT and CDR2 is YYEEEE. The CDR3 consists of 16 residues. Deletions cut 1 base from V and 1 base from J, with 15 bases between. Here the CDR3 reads CASSLSIRGTSYEQYF. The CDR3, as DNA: TGTGCCAGCAGCTTGTCGATCCGGGGGACTTCCTACGAGCAGTACTTC.

DNA for the CDR3: TGTGCCAGCAGCGGGACAGGGGACGGCTACACCTTC. This codes for CASSGTGDGYTF. The gene calls are TRBV6-6 and TRBJ1-2, with 10 positions matching TRBD1. V lost 6 bases, J lost 8 bases, and 3 bases stayed unmatched. Germline V gene sequence: CDR1 MNHNY, CDR2 SVGAGI (reference sequence). The CDR3 consists of 12 residues.

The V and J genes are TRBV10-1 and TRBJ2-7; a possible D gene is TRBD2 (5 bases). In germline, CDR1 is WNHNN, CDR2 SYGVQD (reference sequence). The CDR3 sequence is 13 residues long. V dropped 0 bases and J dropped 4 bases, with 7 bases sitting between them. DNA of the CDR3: TGCGCCAGCAGTGAGTCGACTAATTACGAGCAGTACTTC. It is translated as CASSESTNYEQYF.

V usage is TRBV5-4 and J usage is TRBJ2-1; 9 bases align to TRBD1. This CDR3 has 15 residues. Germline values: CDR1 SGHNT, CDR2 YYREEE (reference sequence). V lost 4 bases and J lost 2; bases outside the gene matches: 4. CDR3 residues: CASSRDRAAYNEQFF. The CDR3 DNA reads TGTGCCAGCAGCCGGGACAGGGCCGCCTACAATGAGCAGTTCTTC.

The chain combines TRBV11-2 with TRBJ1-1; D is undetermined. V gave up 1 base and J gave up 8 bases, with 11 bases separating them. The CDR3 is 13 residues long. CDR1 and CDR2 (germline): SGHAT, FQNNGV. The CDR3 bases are TGTGCCAGCAGCTTAGTTGGGGTCAGCGAAGCTTTCTTT. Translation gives CASSLVGVSEAFF.

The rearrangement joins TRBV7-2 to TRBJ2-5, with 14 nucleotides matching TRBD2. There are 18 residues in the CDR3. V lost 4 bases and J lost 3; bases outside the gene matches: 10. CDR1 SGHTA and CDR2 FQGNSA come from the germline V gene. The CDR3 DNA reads TGTGCCAGCAGCTCTGGACTAGCGGGGGGCCCTAAAAAAGAGACCCAGTACTTC. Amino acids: CASSSGLAGGPKKETQYF. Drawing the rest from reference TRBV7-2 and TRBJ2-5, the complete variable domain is GAGVSQSPSNKVTEKGKDVELRCDPISGHTALYWYRQSLGQGLEFLIYFQGNSAPDKSGLPSDRFSAERTGGSVSTLTIQRTQQEDSAVYLCASSSGLAGGPKKETQYFGPGTRLLVL.

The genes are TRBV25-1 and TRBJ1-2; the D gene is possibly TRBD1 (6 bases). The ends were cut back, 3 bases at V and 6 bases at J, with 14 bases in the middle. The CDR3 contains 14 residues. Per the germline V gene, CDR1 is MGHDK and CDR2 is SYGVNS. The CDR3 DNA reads TGTGCCAGCAGTGAGCCCGGGACACACAATGGCTACACCTTC. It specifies CASSEPGTHNGYTF.

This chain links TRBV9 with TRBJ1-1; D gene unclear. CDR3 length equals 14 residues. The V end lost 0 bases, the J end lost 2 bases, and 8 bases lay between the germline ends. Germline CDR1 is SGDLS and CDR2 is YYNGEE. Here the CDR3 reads CASSVGVGNTEAFF. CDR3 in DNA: TGTGCCAGCAGCGTAGGGGTGGGAAACACTGAAGCTTTCTTT.

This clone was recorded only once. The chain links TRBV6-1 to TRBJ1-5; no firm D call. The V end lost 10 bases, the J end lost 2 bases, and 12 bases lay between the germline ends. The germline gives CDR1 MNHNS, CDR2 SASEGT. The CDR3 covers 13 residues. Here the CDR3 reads CATQVVRNQPQHF. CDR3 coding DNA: TGTGCCACCCAGGTAGTTCGCAATCAGCCCCAGCATTTT.

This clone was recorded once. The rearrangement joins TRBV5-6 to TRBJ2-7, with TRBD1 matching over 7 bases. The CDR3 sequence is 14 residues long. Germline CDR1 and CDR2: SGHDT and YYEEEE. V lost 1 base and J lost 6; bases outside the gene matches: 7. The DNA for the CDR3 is TGTGCCAGCAGCTTGATTAAGGGGGCCTCCGAGCAGTACTTC. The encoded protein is CASSLIKGASEQYF.